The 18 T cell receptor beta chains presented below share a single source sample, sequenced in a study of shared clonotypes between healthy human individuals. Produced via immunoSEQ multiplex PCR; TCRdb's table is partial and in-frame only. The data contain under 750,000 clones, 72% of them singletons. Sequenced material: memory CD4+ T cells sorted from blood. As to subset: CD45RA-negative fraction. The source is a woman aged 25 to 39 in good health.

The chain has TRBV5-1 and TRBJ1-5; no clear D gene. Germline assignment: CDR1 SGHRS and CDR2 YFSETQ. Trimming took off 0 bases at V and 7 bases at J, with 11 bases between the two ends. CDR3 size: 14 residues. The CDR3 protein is CASSLGAAGQPQHF. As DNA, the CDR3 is TGCGCCAGCAGCTTGGGAGCAGCGGGGCAGCCCCAGCATTTT.

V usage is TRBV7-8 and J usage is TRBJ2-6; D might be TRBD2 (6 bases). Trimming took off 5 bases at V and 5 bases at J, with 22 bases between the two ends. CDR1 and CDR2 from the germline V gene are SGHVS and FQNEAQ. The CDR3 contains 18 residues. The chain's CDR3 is CASSGGSYPQSRANVLTF. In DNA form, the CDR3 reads TGTGCCAGCAGCGGAGGGTCTTACCCACAAAGTCGGGCCAACGTCCTGACTTTC.

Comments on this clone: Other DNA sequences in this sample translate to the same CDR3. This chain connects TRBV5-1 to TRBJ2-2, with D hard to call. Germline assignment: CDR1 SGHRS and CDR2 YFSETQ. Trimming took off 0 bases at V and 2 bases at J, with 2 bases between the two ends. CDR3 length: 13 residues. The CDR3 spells CASSLDNTGELFF. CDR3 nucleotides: TGCGCCAGCAGCTTGGACAACACCGGGGAGCTGTTTTTT.

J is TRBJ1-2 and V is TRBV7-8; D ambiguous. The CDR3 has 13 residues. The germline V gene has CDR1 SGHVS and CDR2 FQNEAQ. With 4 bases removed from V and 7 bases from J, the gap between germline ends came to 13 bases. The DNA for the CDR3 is TGTGCCAGCAGCTCCCCGTTGGGGTCTGGCTACACCTTC. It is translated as CASSSPLGSGYTF.

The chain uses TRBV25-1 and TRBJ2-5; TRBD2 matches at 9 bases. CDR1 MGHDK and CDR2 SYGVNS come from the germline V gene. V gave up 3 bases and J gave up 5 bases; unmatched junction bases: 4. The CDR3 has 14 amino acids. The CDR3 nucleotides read TGTGCCAGCAGTGAGACTAGCGGCGAGGAGACCCAGTACTTC. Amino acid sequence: CASSETSGEETQYF.

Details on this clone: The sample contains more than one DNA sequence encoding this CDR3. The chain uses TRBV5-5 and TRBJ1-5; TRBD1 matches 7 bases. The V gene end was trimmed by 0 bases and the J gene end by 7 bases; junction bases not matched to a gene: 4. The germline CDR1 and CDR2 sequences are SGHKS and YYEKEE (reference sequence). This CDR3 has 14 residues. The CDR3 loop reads CASSLEAGGQPQHF. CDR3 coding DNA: TGTGCCAGCAGCTTGGAGGCAGGGGGACAGCCCCAGCATTTT.

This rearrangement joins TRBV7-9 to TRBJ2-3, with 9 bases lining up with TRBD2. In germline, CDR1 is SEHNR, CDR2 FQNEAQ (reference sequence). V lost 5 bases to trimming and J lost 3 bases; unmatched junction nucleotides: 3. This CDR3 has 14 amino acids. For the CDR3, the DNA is TGTGCCAGCAGCGTTAGCGGGAGAACAGATACGCAGTATTTT. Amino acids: CASSVSGRTDTQYF.

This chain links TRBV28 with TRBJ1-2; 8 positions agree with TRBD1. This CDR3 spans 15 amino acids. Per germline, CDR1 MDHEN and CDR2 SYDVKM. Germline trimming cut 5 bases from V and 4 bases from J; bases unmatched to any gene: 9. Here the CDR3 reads CASSTTGGLAYGYTF. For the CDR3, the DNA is TGTGCCAGCAGTACTACAGGGGGTTTAGCCTATGGCTACACCTTC.

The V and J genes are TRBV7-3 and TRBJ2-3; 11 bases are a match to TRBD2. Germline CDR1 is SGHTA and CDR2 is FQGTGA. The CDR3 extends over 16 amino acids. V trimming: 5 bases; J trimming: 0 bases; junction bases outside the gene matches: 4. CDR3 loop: CASSPRTSGSTDTQYF. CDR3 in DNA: TGTGCCAGCAGCCCGAGGACTAGCGGGAGCACAGATACGCAGTATTTT.

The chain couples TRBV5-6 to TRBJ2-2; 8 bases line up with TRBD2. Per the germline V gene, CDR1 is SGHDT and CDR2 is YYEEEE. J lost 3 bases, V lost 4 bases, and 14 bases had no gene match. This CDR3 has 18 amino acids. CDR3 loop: CASSPRAKTSAYTGELFF. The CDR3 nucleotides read TGTGCCAGCAGCCCAAGGGCCAAGACTAGCGCGTACACCGGGGAGCTGTTTTTT. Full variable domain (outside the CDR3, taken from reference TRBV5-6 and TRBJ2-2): DAGVTQSPTHLIKTRGQQVTLRCSPKSGHDTVSWYQQALGQGPQFIFQYYEEEERQRGNFPDRFSGHQFPNYSSELNVNALLLGDSALYLCASSPRAKTSAYTGELFFGEGSRLTVL.

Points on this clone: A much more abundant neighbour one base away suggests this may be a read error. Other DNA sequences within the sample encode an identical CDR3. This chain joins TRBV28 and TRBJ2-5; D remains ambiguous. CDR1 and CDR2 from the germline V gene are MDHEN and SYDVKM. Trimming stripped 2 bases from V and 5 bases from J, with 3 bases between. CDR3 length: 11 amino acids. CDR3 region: CASSLLETQYF. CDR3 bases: TGTGCCAGCAGTTTACTGGAGACCCAGTACTTC.

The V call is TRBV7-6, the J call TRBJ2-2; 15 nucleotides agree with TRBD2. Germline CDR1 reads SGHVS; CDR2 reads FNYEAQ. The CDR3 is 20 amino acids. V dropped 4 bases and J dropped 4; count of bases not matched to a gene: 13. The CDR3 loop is CASSSPVGLAGGPGTGELFF. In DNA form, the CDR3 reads TGTGCCAGCAGCTCCCCGGTCGGACTAGCGGGAGGGCCGGGCACCGGGGAGCTGTTTTTT.

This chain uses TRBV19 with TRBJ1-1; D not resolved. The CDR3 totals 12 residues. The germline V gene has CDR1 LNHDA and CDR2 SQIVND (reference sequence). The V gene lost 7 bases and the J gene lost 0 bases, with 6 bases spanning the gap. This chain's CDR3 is CASIGLNTEAFF. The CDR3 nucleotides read TGTGCCAGTATCGGGTTGAACACTGAAGCTTTCTTT.

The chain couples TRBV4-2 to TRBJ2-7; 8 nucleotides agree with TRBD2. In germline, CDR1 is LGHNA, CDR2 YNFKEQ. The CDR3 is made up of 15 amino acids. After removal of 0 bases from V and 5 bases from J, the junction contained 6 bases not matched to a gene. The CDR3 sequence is CASSQEIAGFNEQYF. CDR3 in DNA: TGTGCCAGCAGCCAAGAAATAGCGGGATTTAACGAGCAGTACTTC.

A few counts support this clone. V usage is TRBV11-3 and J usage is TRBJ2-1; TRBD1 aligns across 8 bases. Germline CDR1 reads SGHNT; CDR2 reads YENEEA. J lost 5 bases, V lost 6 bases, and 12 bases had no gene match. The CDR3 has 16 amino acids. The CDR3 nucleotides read TGTGCCAGCAGTTCAAACAGGGGGAAATTCGACAATGAGCAGTTCTTC. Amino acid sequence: CASSSNRGKFDNEQFF.

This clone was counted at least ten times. CDR3 in DNA: TGTGCCAGCAGCCACGGACAGCCGGCTTTCTTT. Amino acids: CASSHGQPAFF. The V and J genes are TRBV4-2 and TRBJ1-1; maybe TRBD1 (6 bases). The CDR3 consists of 11 residues. Trimming left V 3 bases short and J 11 bases short, with 10 bases between. CDR1 is LGHNA, CDR2 YNFKEQ, per germline.

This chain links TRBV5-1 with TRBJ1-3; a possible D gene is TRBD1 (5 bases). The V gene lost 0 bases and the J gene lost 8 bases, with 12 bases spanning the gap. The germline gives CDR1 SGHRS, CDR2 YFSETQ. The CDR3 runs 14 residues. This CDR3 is CASSLGTQGYTIYF. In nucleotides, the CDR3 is TGCGCCAGCAGCTTGGGGACCCAGGGTTACACCATATATTTT.

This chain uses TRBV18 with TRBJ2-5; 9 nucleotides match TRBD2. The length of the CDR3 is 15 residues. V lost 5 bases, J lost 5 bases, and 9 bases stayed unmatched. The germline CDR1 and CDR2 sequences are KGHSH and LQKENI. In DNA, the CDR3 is TGTGCCAGCTCAAGCCCAGCGGGAGGTGGGGAGACCCAGTACTTC. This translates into CASSSPAGGGETQYF.